This T cell receptor beta chain was observed in a study of CD8 T cells in ankylosing spondylitis. Making the TCR beta libraries involved quantitative 5'-RACE with molecular barcodes. Via MiXCR, TCRdb re-called the 5' RACE reads, giving one row per CDR3 protein. In the table there are about 42,000 distinct CDR3 sequences, just under 4% of which are singletons. This clonotype appeared many times. This CDR3 has 14 amino acids. The V gene lost 0 bases and the J gene lost 7 bases, with 14 bases spanning the gap. Germline assignment: CDR1 SGDLS and CDR2 YYNGEE. This chain uses TRBV9 with TRBJ2-7; D is unclear. The source of this sequence is a female donor with ankylosing spondylitis or in good health (not recorded which). Sequencing was carried out using blood, either unsorted or a sorted T cell fraction (not recorded which). CDR3 sequence (DNA): TGTGCCAGCAGCGTAGTGGATTCCCCCTGGGAGCAGTACTTC. Encoded protein: CASSVVDSPWEQYF.